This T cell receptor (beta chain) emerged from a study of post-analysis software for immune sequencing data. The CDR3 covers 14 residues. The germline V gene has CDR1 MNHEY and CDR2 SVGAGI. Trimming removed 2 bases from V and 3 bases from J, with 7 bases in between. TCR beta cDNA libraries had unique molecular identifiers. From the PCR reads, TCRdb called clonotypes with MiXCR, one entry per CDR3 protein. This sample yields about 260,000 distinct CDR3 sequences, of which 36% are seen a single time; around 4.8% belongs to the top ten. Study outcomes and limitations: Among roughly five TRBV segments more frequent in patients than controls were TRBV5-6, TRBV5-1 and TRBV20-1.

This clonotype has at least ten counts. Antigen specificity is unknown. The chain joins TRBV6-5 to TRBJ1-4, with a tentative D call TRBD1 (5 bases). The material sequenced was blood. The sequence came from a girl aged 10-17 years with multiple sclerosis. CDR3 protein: CASSYGGANEKLFF. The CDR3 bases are TGTGCCAGCAGTTACGGGGGTGCTAATGAAAAACTGTTTTTT.